A single sample gave rise to the 32 T cell receptor beta chains below, sequenced in a study of OX40 agonist ivuxolimab in advanced cancers. Library preparation employed the immunoSEQ multiplex PCR assay. TCRdb's version of the immuneACCESS table is confined to in-frame rearrangements and falls short of the full clone set. An unresolved V gene accounts for under half of the shortfall where checked; the remainder is of unknown origin. The sample yields tens of thousands of clones; 70% to 90% were counted once. Approximately 5% of the sample rests with the top ten. The input for sequencing was CD4+ or CD8+ T cells sorted from blood, taken in a trial of the OX40 agonist ivuxolimab. Receptors originate from an adult with an advanced solid tumor such as melanoma, head and neck, liver or kidney cancer.

CDR3 protein: CASSSRQGAYEQYF. The CDR3 nucleotides are TGTGCCAGCAGCTCGAGACAGGGGGCGTACGAGCAGTACTTC. V usage is TRBV7-9 and J usage is TRBJ2-7; 10 bases are a match to TRBD1. V trimming: 4 bases; J trimming: 4 bases; junction bases outside the gene matches: 4. Per germline, CDR1 SEHNR and CDR2 FQNEAQ (reference sequence). This CDR3 region has 14 residues.

This clone was detected once. The gene calls are TRBV7-8 and TRBJ1-1, with D maybe TRBD1 (5 bases). Trimming left V 1 base short and J 5 bases short, with 14 bases between. The CDR3 contains 15 residues. The germline gives CDR1 SGHVS, CDR2 FQNEAQ. DNA for the CDR3: TGTGCCAGCAGCTTAGGGGGCACGGGGGTAACTGAAGCTTTCTTT. This codes for CASSLGGTGVTEAFF.

The V call is TRBV18, the J call TRBJ1-2; 7 nucleotides align to TRBD1. With V trimmed by 4 bases and J by 8 bases, 10 bases remained unmatched. The CDR3 is made up of 14 amino acids. Germline values: CDR1 KGHSH, CDR2 LQKENI. The CDR3 sequence: CASSRGQDNWGYTF. CDR3 nucleotides: TGTGCCAGCTCACGAGGACAGGATAACTGGGGCTACACCTTC.

This rearrangement joins TRBV6-5 to TRBJ2-2; perhaps TRBD1 as D (6 bases). The germline CDR1 and CDR2 sequences are MNHEY and SVGAGI. CDR3 length equals 14 residues. The germline V and J ends were trimmed by 6 bases and 9 bases, with 17 bases remaining between them. CDR3 amino acids: CASSDGTPGRELFF. The CDR3 nucleotides are TGTGCCAGCAGCGACGGGACACCTGGGAGGGAGCTGTTTTTT.

The V gene is TRBV27, the J gene TRBJ2-5; 9 nucleotides match TRBD2. This CDR3 is built from 16 residues. The germline gives CDR1 MNHEY, CDR2 SMNVEV (reference sequence). Germline trimming cut 2 bases from V and 3 bases from J; bases unmatched to any gene: 7. CDR3 loop: CASSLLGGRAKETQYF. The CDR3 nucleotides are TGTGCCAGCAGTTTACTGGGCGGGAGGGCAAAAGAGACCCAGTACTTC.

The chain is built from TRBV5-1 and TRBJ2-7; 7 nucleotides align to TRBD2. This CDR3 has 16 amino acids. Germline lookup yields CDR1 SGHRS and CDR2 YFSETQ. The J segment lost 0 bases and the V segment lost 4 bases, leaving 10 bases of the junction unmatched. CDR3 sequence (DNA): TGCGCCAGCAGCCTCACTCCAGCGGGGTCCTCCTACGAGCAGTACTTC. Its translation is CASSLTPAGSSYEQYF.

This chain uses TRBV27 with TRBJ2-1; 13 bases agree with TRBD2. The CDR3 has 13 amino acids. Germline loops: CDR1 MNHEY, CDR2 SMNVEV (reference sequence). The CDR3 DNA sequence: TGTTACACCGGGACTAGCGGGATTAATGAGCAGTTCTTC. Residues: CYTGTSGINEQFF.

This chain links TRBV29-1 with TRBJ2-1; D unresolved. This CDR3 region has 12 residues. Germline V gene lookup returns CDR1 SQVTM and CDR2 ANQGSEA. V dropped 6 bases and J dropped 6 bases, with 12 bases sitting between them. Here the CDR3 DNA reads TGCAGCGTCCTCGGGCCCCCCAATGAGCAGTTCTTC. Translated, it gives CSVLGPPNEQFF.

Only a few counts were recorded for this clone. This chain joins TRBV5-8 and TRBJ1-4, with D unresolved. Germline V lookup: CDR1 SGHTS, CDR2 YDEGEE. The CDR3 totals 15 residues. Trimming took 0 bases from V and 5 from J, leaving 11 bases between them. DNA of the CDR3: TGTGCCAGCAGCTTGGGTTTAGGCACCAATGAAAAACTGTTTTTT. It is translated as CASSLGLGTNEKLFF.

In nucleotides, the CDR3 is TGTGCCAGCAGTTCGACGGCTAGCTACGAGCAGTACTTC. It translates to CASSSTASYEQYF. This chain links TRBV6-6 with TRBJ2-7; D is unresolved. Germline-derived CDR1 and CDR2 are MNHNY and SVGAGI (reference sequence). The V gene lost 4 bases and the J gene lost 3 bases, with 10 bases spanning the gap. The CDR3 loop spans 13 amino acids.

The genes are TRBV4-2 and TRBJ1-1; D is undetermined. CDR3 length equals 13 residues. The germline V gene encodes CDR1 LGHNA and CDR2 YNFKEQ. V gave up 5 bases and J gave up 6 bases, with 13 bases separating them. The CDR3 DNA is TGTGCCAGCAGCTCGTCCCCCGGGGCTGAAGCTTTCTTT. This translates into CASSSSPGAEAFF.

V and J are TRBV7-2 and TRBJ2-7; 9 bases line up with TRBD2. The CDR3 totals 17 residues. The germline gives CDR1 SGHTA, CDR2 FQGNSA. Trimming at V came to 1 base and at J to 1 base, leaving 8 bases not matched to a gene. The CDR3 here is CASSLEKGTSRSYEQYF. CDR3 sequence (DNA): TGTGCCAGCAGCTTAGAGAAGGGGACTAGCCGATCCTACGAGCAGTACTTC.

This clone was counted only a few times. The V gene is TRBV4-2, the J gene TRBJ2-1; 15 bases map to TRBD2. CDR3 length: 19 residues. J was trimmed by 0 bases and V by 4 bases; bases with no gene match: 7. Germline CDR1 is LGHNA and CDR2 is YNFKEQ. The CDR3 protein is CASSRGLAGGSSSYNEQFF. The DNA of the CDR3 is TGTGCCAGCAGCCGGGGACTAGCGGGGGGTTCGAGCTCCTACAATGAGCAGTTCTTC.

The chain is built from TRBV5-1 and TRBJ2-2; 9 bases align to TRBD2. Germline V gene lookup returns CDR1 SGHRS and CDR2 YFSETQ. Trimming took 1 base from V and 7 from J; bases not matched to a gene: 11. The CDR3 loop spans 17 amino acids. Written as DNA, the CDR3 is TGCGCCAGCAGCTTGAATCCTAGCGGGAACAAGGGCGGGGAGCTGTTTTTT. Its translation: CASSLNPSGNKGGELFF.

This clone was detected once. Here the CDR3 reads CASKTGAGANVLTF. Here the CDR3 DNA reads TGTGCCAGCAAAACAGGGGCTGGGGCCAACGTCCTGACTTTC. The chain uses TRBV9 and TRBJ2-6; 7 bases are shared with TRBD1. With V trimmed by 6 bases and J by 2 bases, 2 bases remained unmatched. Germline CDR1 and CDR2: SGDLS and YYNGEE. This CDR3 spans 14 amino acids.

The rearrangement links TRBV6-5 to TRBJ2-7; possible D gene TRBD2, 5 bases. Germline loops: CDR1 MNHEY, CDR2 SVGAGI. This CDR3 comprises 14 residues. Trimming stripped 2 bases from V and 5 bases from J, with 13 bases between. For the CDR3, the DNA is TGTGCCAGCAGTTACGCTGGACTCAACAACGAGCAGTACTTC. It translates to CASSYAGLNNEQYF.

The chain recombines TRBV5-1 with TRBJ2-4; the match to TRBD2 covers 8 bases. Per germline, CDR1 SGHRS and CDR2 YFSETQ. The CDR3 contains 14 residues. V lost 3 bases, J lost 14 bases, and 13 bases stayed unmatched. CDR3 sequence reads: CASSSAPGLEREYF. The CDR3 coding sequence is TGCGCCAGCAGCTCGGCGCCGGGACTAGAAAGGGAGTACTTC.

V is TRBV6-6 and J is TRBJ1-5; D gene unclear. V lost 5 bases and J 3 bases, leaving 8 bases between the germline ends. The CDR3 runs 13 residues. CDR1 and CDR2 from the germline V gene are MNHNY and SVGAGI (reference sequence). CDR3 bases: TGTGCCAGCAGTGAGCGGGTCAATCAGCCCCAGCATTTT. Amino acid sequence: CASSERVNQPQHF.

This sequence joins TRBV21-1 and TRBJ2-2; the DNA was not compared with TRBD2, the D call given in the table. TRBV21-1 is assigned pseudogene status. This CDR3 has 17 residues. DNA of the CDR3: TGTGCCAGCAGCCCCCAGGTCGCGGGAGAGTTCACCGGGGAGCTGTTTTTT. Its protein is CASSPQVAGEFTGELFF.

The chain couples TRBV13 to TRBJ2-7, with D perhaps TRBD1 (5 bases). Germline lookup yields CDR1 PRHDT and CDR2 FYEKMQ (reference sequence). The CDR3 is made up of 14 amino acids. Trimming removed 2 bases at V and 5 bases at J, with 13 bases between. The CDR3: CASSLLQASHEQYF. The DNA for the CDR3 is TGTGCCAGCAGCTTATTACAGGCCTCTCACGAGCAGTACTTC.

This clone was observed a handful of times. The CDR3 here is CASSSGLAGVGDTQYF. CDR3 nucleotide sequence: TGTGCCAGCAGCTCGGGACTAGCGGGAGTCGGGGATACGCAGTATTTT. The chain uses TRBV7-9 and TRBJ2-3; 14 nucleotides agree with TRBD2. V gave up 4 bases and J gave up 6 bases; unmatched junction bases: 6. Germline CDR1 SEHNR, CDR2 FQNEAQ (reference sequence). The CDR3 length is 16 residues.

The CDR3 region has the DNA TGTGCCAGCAGTCAGACTAGCGGGTCCGTCTACGAGCAGTACTTC. Amino acid sequence: CASSQTSGSVYEQYF. The chain recombines TRBV9 with TRBJ2-7; 10 bases fit TRBD2. The CDR3 spans 15 residues. The junction had 8 bases not matched to a gene; V was cut back by 5 bases and J by 3 bases. Germline V lookup: CDR1 SGDLS, CDR2 YYNGEE.

This chain joins TRBV5-8 and TRBJ2-1, with D possibly called TRBD1 or TRBD2 (5 bases each). The CDR3 length is 15 residues. V was pared by 0 bases and J by 2 bases, with 9 bases between. The germline CDR1 and CDR2 sequences are SGHTS and YDEGEE. The DNA of the CDR3 is TGTGCCAGCAGCTTGGCAGGGAGACCCTACAATGAGCAGTTCTTC. As protein: CASSLAGRPYNEQFF.

This CDR3 is CAKGRGRTNEQFF. The CDR3 nucleotides read TGTGCAAAGGGGCGCGGGCGAACAAATGAGCAGTTCTTC. The chain has TRBV30 and TRBJ2-1; D may be TRBD1 or TRBD2 (5 bases each). This CDR3 comprises 13 residues. Germline V gene lookup returns CDR1 GTSNPN and CDR2 SVGIG (reference sequence).

V is TRBV11-3 and J is TRBJ2-1; D might be TRBD1 (5 bases). Germline V lookup: CDR1 SGHNT, CDR2 YENEEA. This CDR3 comprises 14 residues. Trimming pared 3 bases from V and 3 bases from J, leaving 9 bases between. The CDR3 DNA reads TGTGCCAGCAGCTTGAGACAGTTCTACAATGAGCAGTTCTTC. This encodes CASSLRQFYNEQFF.

The chain recombines TRBV4-3 with TRBJ1-2; D is unclear. The CDR3 consists of 15 residues. Looked up from germline, CDR1 is LGHNA and CDR2 is YSLEER. V lost 0 bases, J lost 0 bases, and 8 bases lay in between. The CDR3 region is CASSQEESANYGYTF. DNA of the CDR3: TGCGCCAGCAGCCAAGAAGAAAGTGCTAACTATGGCTACACCTTC.

The rearrangement links TRBV28 to TRBJ1-1; D may be TRBD1 (5 bases). With 4 bases removed from V and 2 bases from J, the gap between germline ends came to 8 bases. CDR1 is MDHEN, CDR2 SYDVKM, per germline. The CDR3 extends over 13 amino acids. The CDR3 DNA reads as TGTGCCAGCAGTTACGACAGAAACACTGAAGCTTTCTTT. This translates into CASSYDRNTEAFF.

Here the CDR3 reads CASGGRFPYEQYF. CDR3 coding DNA: TGTGCCAGCGGGGGGAGATTCCCCTACGAGCAGTACTTC. This chain uses TRBV6-5 with TRBJ2-7, with a tentative D call TRBD2 (6 bases). CDR1 is MNHEY and CDR2 is SVGAGI in the germline V gene. The germline V and J ends were trimmed by 8 bases and 2 bases, with 13 bases remaining between them. This CDR3 has 13 amino acids.

The V and J genes are TRBV9 and TRBJ2-1; 12 nucleotides line up with TRBD2. The CDR3 length is 15 residues. Trimming at V came to 2 bases and at J to 4 bases, leaving 1 base not matched to a gene. Per germline, CDR1 SGDLS and CDR2 YYNGEE. CDR3 sequence reads: CASSVGLAGYNEQFF. In DNA, the CDR3 is TGTGCCAGCAGCGTTGGACTAGCGGGGTACAATGAGCAGTTCTTC.

The CDR3 sequence: CASRSGTGGRDYGYTF. The CDR3 DNA reads as TGCGCCTCCCGCTCCGGGACAGGGGGTAGAGACTATGGCTACACCTTC. The chain is built from TRBV5-1 and TRBJ1-2, with 11 bases identical to TRBD1. The germline V gene encodes CDR1 SGHRS and CDR2 YFSETQ. This CDR3 is built from 16 residues. The V and J ends lost 10 bases and 3 bases, in that order; junction bases with no gene match: 14.

This sequence joins TRBV7-9 and TRBJ2-7; 15 nucleotides agree with TRBD2. The length of the CDR3 is 15 residues. The ends lost 5 bases at V and 4 bases at J; junction bases unmatched: 3. Germline V CDR1 and CDR2: SEHNR, FQNEAQ (reference sequence). Here the CDR3 DNA reads TGTGCCAGCAGCACCGGGACTAGCGGGGGGTACGAGCAGTACTTC. Translated: CASSTGTSGGYEQYF. The full variable domain, with the rest looked up from reference TRBV7-9 and TRBJ2-7, is DTGVSQNPRHKITKRGQNVTFRCDPISEHNRLYWYRQTLGQGPEFLTYFQNEAQLEKSRLLSDRFSAERPKGSFSTLEIQRTEQGDSAMYLCASSTGTSGGYEQYFGPGTRLTVT.

The genes are TRBV4-3 and TRBJ2-1; 10 positions match TRBD2. Germline-derived CDR1 and CDR2 are LGHNA and YSLEER. The CDR3 extends over 16 amino acids. V was pared by 0 bases and J by 3 bases, with 2 bases of the junction left unmatched. CDR3 sequence: CASSQDVAGGYNEQFF. The DNA of the CDR3 is TGCGCCAGCAGCCAAGATGTAGCGGGGGGCTACAATGAGCAGTTCTTC.